These 2 T cell receptor beta chains originate from one sample sequenced in a study of blood T cell repertoires in COVID-19. Clones were sequenced by immunoSEQ multiplex PCR, and TCRdb holds only the in-frame ones, with some missing. The sample yields more than 100,000 clones, about two thirds seen once. The sequenced sample was peripheral blood. The receptors come from a human donor with acute or convalescent COVID-19. The donor label of this sample is uncertain.

A few counts support this clone. As DNA, the CDR3 is TGTGCCAGCAGCGCCCGACAGGCCCCCGGTGGGGCCAACGTCCTGACTTTC. It codes for CASSARQAPGGANVLTF. This rearrangement joins TRBV9 to TRBJ2-6; D might be TRBD1 (6 bases). CDR3 size: 17 residues. With 3 bases removed from V and 3 bases from J, the gap between germline ends came to 16 bases. CDR1 and CDR2 from the germline V gene are SGDLS and YYNGEE. Based on the CDR3 plus reference TRBV9 and TRBJ2-6, the full variable domain is DSGVTQTPKHLITATGQRVTLRCSPRSGDLSVYWYQQSLDQGLQFLIQYYNGEERAKGNILERFSAQQFPDLHSELNLSSLELGDSALYFCASSARQAPGGANVLTFGAGSRLTVL.

This clone was observed a handful of times. This chain links TRBV6-5 with TRBJ1-2; TRBD1 matches 9 bases. There are 12 residues in the CDR3. The J segment lost 8 bases and the V segment lost 6 bases, leaving 4 bases of the junction unmatched. Germline lookup yields CDR1 MNHEY and CDR2 SVGAGI. CDR3 in amino acids: CASRQGASGYTF. The CDR3 DNA reads as TGTGCCAGCAGACAGGGGGCGTCGGGCTACACCTTC.